Listed below are T cell receptor beta chains from one sample, sequenced in a study of T cell changes during pregnancy in multiple sclerosis. Here immunoSEQ multiplex PCR was the method, and the copy in TCRdb shows in-frame clones only, minus some. The sample has nearly 50,000 clones, 90% to 95% seen once. This sample comprised CD4+ T cells from peripheral blood mononuclear cells, obtained in the first trimester of pregnancy. The receptors shown here come from a female donor with multiple sclerosis, enrolled in a pregnancy study. The CDR3 runs from the conserved cysteine through the conserved F or W.

v_call | cdr3_aa
TRBV5-8 | CASSRGGAISSTDTQYF
TRBV5-1 | CASSRGTLRNTGELFF
TRBV5-1 | CASSSGMDRGYEKLFF
TRBV5-6 | CASTPGLAGNEQFF
TRBV14 | CASSPISGELFF
TRBV6-5 | CASSYAQGNTGELFF
TRBV11-2 | CASIPGTGRNEQFF
TRBV7-8 | CASSLVVTGGHTEAFF
TRBV6-1 | CASSVKTGGGNQPQHF
TRBV9 | CASSVAGYGYTF
TRBV5-6 | CASSQGLDTDTQYF
TRBV6-1 | CASRVSTGQNSPLHF
TRBV5-6 | CASSSKARLAEETQYF
TRBV5-1 | CASSYRTDPSYEQYF
TRBV6-4 | CASSDSKWGTFVLDSYEQYF
TRBV7-9 | CASTGGVYNEQFF
TRBV15 | CATRPGGGTYTGELFF
TRBV10-3 | CAISESRENYGYTF
TRBV2 | CASRPSGGSSSTDTQYF
TRBV5-6 | CASSAEGTGSYEQYF
TRBV5-1 | CASSLEAGVTEAFF
TRBV28 | CASSKPGTPYEQYF
TRBV7-3 | CASSPTGGPTGELFF
TRBV6-1 | CASSPGLSTDTQYF
TRBV7-2 | CASSLESGRNNQPQHF
TRBV2 | CASSDSGGTSGELFF
TRBV29-1 | CSVEVTGIYNEQFF
TRBV21-1 | CASSELQCPSDTQYF
TRBV6-6 | CASSIPSGTGGEKLFF
TRBV29-1 | CSVELGYEQYF
TRBV5-8 | CASSLLAGGTEAFF
TRBV25-1 | CASRDWGGVYNEQFF
TRBV7-9 | CASSLVMGQSMGQPQHF
TRBV5-8 | CASSWGRRGSAEAFF
TRBV5-1 | CASSSDGLSTDTQYF
TRBV7-6 | CASSLGTGTNTEAFF
TRBV5-1 | CASIPGQRSSYNEQFF
TRBV10-3 | CAISTGHTNSPLHF
TRBV29-1 | CSVPDKVFGYTF
TRBV29-1 | CSVDKGGMNTEAFF
TRBV7-9 | CASSPKGEGYGYTF
TRBV2 | CASSGPRTGKTQHF
TRBV7-3 | CASSLTSLGQGAGYGYTF
TRBV6-1 | CASSEAPPNEQFF
TRBV11-2 | CASSRGDRGDNEQFF
TRBV2 | CARTGREGHEQYF
TRBV4-1 | CASRRSERAEITDTQYF
TRBV7-9 | CASSLEGLFNSPLHF
TRBV2 | CASSEGPGVEQFF
TRBV7-2 | CASSSQIGAGFEKLFF
TRBV2 | CASRAGGGSYEQYF
TRBV6-1 | CASSERLSSWSAQYF
TRBV9 | CASSAPRGEAFF
TRBV6-5 | CASSSTGTDSGNTIYF